A selection of T cell receptor beta chains follows, all from one sample in a study of T cell repertoires in cytomegalovirus infection. For these TCRs, the target antigens are not known. A single record per CDR3 protein comes from TCRdb applying MiXCR to the reads. The table records about 830,000 distinct CDR3 sequences, 32% of them present only once. This sample comprised cultured CD8+ T cells from PBMCs, obtained from culture after CMV antigen stimulation. The receptor set was obtained from a human donor in good health (CMV status not recorded). Some clones in this sample may be carry-over from other donors' samples. Each CDR3 is given with its conserved first and last residue. A D gene is named only where the DNA matches it firmly. Some rows mark clone size as missing; the rest say once, few, many or name a class of expanded clone.

DNA: TGCGCCACATCTACAGGGCTCTACAATGAGCAGTTCTTC
CDR3: CATSTGLYNEQFF
J: TRBJ2-1
size: few
V: TRBV19
D: .

DNA: TGTGCCAGCAGCTATAATGGACAGGGAACGAACACCGGGGAGCTGTTTTTT
CDR3: CASSYNGQGTNTGELFF
J: TRBJ2-2
size: many
V: TRBV7-8
D: TRBD1

DNA: TGTGCCAGCACTCCCGGGGAGGGACAGGGGCGAAATGAGCAGTTCTTC
CDR3: CASTPGEGQGRNEQFF
J: TRBJ2-1
size: .
V: TRBV6-5
D: TRBD1

DNA: TGTGCCAGCAGCCAAGTCCCCGGGACCTATGAGGCCCTCTCGGTTTACAATGAGCAGTTCTTC
CDR3: CASSQVPGTYEALSVYNEQFF
J: TRBJ2-1
size: few
V: TRBV4-2
D: .

DNA: TGTGCCAGCAGGGCCCCCCAGGGGGGACTCATGAACACTGAAGCTTTCTTT
CDR3: CASRAPQGGLMNTEAFF
J: TRBJ1-1
size: .
V: TRBV2
D: TRBD1

DNA: TGTGCCATCCGCAGGGCGGACGAGCAGTACTTC
CDR3: CAIRRADEQYF
J: TRBJ2-7
size: few
V: TRBV10-3
D: .

DNA: TGTGCCAGCAGCTGGCCGGGACAGCCCCTTGGGCAGTACTTC
CDR3: CASSWPGQPLGQYF
J: TRBJ2-7
size: few
V: TRBV7-9
D: TRBD1

DNA: TGTGCCAGCAGTTACACAGGGGCCTCTGGGGCCAACGTCCTGACTTTC
CDR3: CASSYTGASGANVLTF
J: TRBJ2-6
size: .
V: TRBV6-8
D: TRBD1

DNA: TGTGCCAGCAGCTCACCTAGCAGGGGGCCCAAAGAGACCCAGTACTTC
CDR3: CASSSPSRGPKETQYF
J: TRBJ2-5
size: few
V: TRBV7-6
D: TRBD1

DNA: TGTGCCAGCAGCTTAGGGGCAGGGGAATACGATGAGCAGTTCTTC
CDR3: CASSLGAGEYDEQFF
J: TRBJ2-1
size: .
V: TRBV7-9
D: .

DNA: TGTGCCAGCAGTTACTCCTTTGGGGGCACTGAAGCTTTCTTT
CDR3: CASSYSFGGTEAFF
J: TRBJ1-1
size: once
V: TRBV6-8
D: .

DNA: TGTGCCAGCAGCTCGATAGCGGGGGACCATTACAATAAGCAGTTCTTC
CDR3: CASSSIAGDHYNKQFF
J: TRBJ2-1
size: .
V: TRBV7-9
D: TRBD2

DNA: TGTGCCAGCAGCGACATTGGGGGGCCAGACAATGAGCAGTTCTTC
CDR3: CASSDIGGPDNEQFF
J: TRBJ2-1
size: many
V: TRBV7-9
D: .

DNA: TGTGCCAGCAGTGAATTCAGTTTGGTGGTTGGAAACACCATATATTTT
CDR3: CASSEFSLVVGNTIYF
J: TRBJ1-3
size: .
V: TRBV25-1
D: .

DNA: TGTGCCAGCAGCTTCCTAGCGGGGGGGCCATACAATGAGCAGTTCTTC
CDR3: CASSFLAGGPYNEQFF
J: TRBJ2-1
size: many
V: TRBV5-1
D: TRBD2

DNA: TGTGCCAGCAGCTTAGCGGCGACGGCTTATCCTGGAAACACCATATATTTT
CDR3: CASSLAATAYPGNTIYF
J: TRBJ1-3
size: few
V: TRBV11-1
D: .